The source of this TCR beta chain is a study of control samples from healthy donors and cancer patients. Trimming stripped 2 bases from V and 4 bases from J, with 13 bases between. The germline V gene encodes CDR1 SGHVS and CDR2 FQNEAQ. CDR3 length: 15 amino acids. Only in-frame clones appear in the TCRdb table, and some are missing; sequencing was by immunoSEQ multiplex PCR. In the table there are about 90,000 clones, 90% of which are singletons. Sequences were obtained from blood. The rearrangement joins TRBV7-8 to TRBJ2-3; maybe TRBD2 (6 bases). The TCR comes from a woman aged 18-29 years in good health. CDR3 coding DNA: TGTGCCAGCAGCTTAAAAAGCGGGTGGTCAGATACGCAGTATTTT. The encoded protein is CASSLKSGWSDTQYF.